Included here is one TCR beta chain sequence, with context. Per germline, CDR1 SNHLY and CDR2 FYNNEI. There are 13 residues in the CDR3. The V and J ends lost 2 bases and 5 bases respectively, with 9 bases between them. Original handling: Estimates of nucleated cell counts were drawn from the amplification of reference gene primers. Here immunoSEQ multiplex PCR was the method, and the copy in TCRdb shows in-frame clones only, minus some. V and J calls and clone size are those listed in that table; D and trimming were worked out from the DNA. The table records 150,000 or so clones, approximately 87% of them present only once. The record originates from a study of blood T cell repertoires in COVID-19. Study overall: Acute and convalescent COVID-19 specimens originated in the United States, Italy and Spain. The cDNA or gDNA used as material had been derived from T cells, B-cell-depleted T cells, or PBMCs.

The rearrangement links TRBV2 to TRBJ2-5; possible D gene TRBD2, 5 bases. The sequence came from a human donor in a cohort sampled during active COVID-19. Material: peripheral blood. In DNA, the CDR3 is TGTGCCAGCAGTGAAATGAGGGTCGAGACCCAGTACTTC. Translation: CASSEMRVETQYF.